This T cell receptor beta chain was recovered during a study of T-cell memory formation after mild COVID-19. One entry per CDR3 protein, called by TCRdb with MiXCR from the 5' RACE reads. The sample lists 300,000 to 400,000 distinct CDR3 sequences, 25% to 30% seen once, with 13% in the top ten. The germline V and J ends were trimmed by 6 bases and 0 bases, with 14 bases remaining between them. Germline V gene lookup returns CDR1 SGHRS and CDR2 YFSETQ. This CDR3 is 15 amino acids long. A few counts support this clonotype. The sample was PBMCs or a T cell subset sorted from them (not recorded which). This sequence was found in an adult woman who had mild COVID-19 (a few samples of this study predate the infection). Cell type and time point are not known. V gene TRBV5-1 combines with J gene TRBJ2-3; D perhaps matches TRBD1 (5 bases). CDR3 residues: CASNPRTTSTDTQYF. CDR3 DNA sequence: TGCGCCAGCAACCCGAGGACAACTAGCACAGATACGCAGTATTTT.